A single sample is the source of the 22 T cell receptor beta chains below, sequenced in a study of blood T cell repertoires in COVID-19. Sequencing was performed with immunoSEQ multiplex PCR; in TCRdb, only in-frame clones are kept and a portion is missing. The sample has about 76,000 clones; around 87% are singletons. What was sequenced was peripheral blood. Source of these receptors: a woman of 80 years or more with active or convalescent COVID-19.

The rearrangement uses TRBV4-1 and TRBJ1-2; no reliable D call. This CDR3 has 12 residues. The V end was cut by 3 bases, the J end by 14 bases, with 16 bases between. Germline-derived CDR1 and CDR2 are MGHRA and YSYEKL. In nucleotides, the CDR3 is TGCGCCAGCAGCCAGCCACGCGAGAAGAGGACCTTC. Encoded protein: CASSQPREKRTF.

CDR3 loop: CASSPRGFADTQYF. The CDR3 DNA reads TGTGCCAGCAGCCCGCGCGGGTTCGCGGATACGCAGTATTTT. The chain combines TRBV11-2 with TRBJ2-3; D may be TRBD2 (5 bases). The V end lost 5 bases, the J end lost 6 bases, and 15 bases lay between the germline ends. The CDR3 has 14 residues. CDR1 SGHAT and CDR2 FQNNGV come from the germline V gene.

V and J are TRBV6-5 and TRBJ1-1; TRBD1 might be the D (5 bases). V gave up 5 bases and J gave up 7 bases, with 14 bases separating them. CDR3 size: 13 residues. Germline loops: CDR1 MNHEY, CDR2 SVGAGI. CDR3 in amino acids: CASSMTEANEAFF. DNA of the CDR3: TGTGCCAGCAGTATGACAGAGGCCAATGAAGCTTTCTTT.

CDR3 nucleotides: TGTGCCAGCAGTGAAAGCAGGGTTCCCGGGGAGCTGTTTTTT. Amino acid sequence: CASSESRVPGELFF. The chain uses TRBV2 and TRBJ2-2, with TRBD1 as a possible D gene (5 bases). The CDR3 has 14 amino acids. Germline V gene sequence: CDR1 SNHLY, CDR2 FYNNEI. V was shortened by 2 bases and J by 6 bases, with 10 bases between the two germline ends.

This chain connects TRBV7-2 to TRBJ2-3; D unresolved. The CDR3 length is 13 residues. Germline values: CDR1 SGHTA, CDR2 FQGNSA. Trimming removed 3 bases at V and 1 base at J, with 5 bases between. The CDR3 bases are TGTGCCAGCAGCTTCTCCCGCACAGATACGCAGTATTTT. Translated: CASSFSRTDTQYF.

V usage is TRBV9 and J usage is TRBJ1-1, with D possibly matching TRBD1 (5 bases). Looked up from germline, CDR1 is SGDLS and CDR2 is YYNGEE. V was shortened by 4 bases and J by 5 bases, with 6 bases between the two germline ends. The length of the CDR3 is 11 residues. The CDR3: CASSQGTEAFF. The CDR3 DNA reads as TGTGCCAGCAGCCAGGGAACTGAAGCTTTCTTT.

CDR3 DNA: TGTGCCAGCAGTTGGGAGGGAAGGGGCTCACCCCTCCACTTT. Translating gives CASSWEGRGSPLHF. V usage is TRBV27 and J usage is TRBJ1-6, with D possibly TRBD1 on 5 matching bases. Looked up from germline, CDR1 is MNHEY and CDR2 is SMNVEV (reference sequence). V lost 4 bases and J lost 10, with 14 bases in between. This CDR3 has 14 amino acids.

This chain links TRBV7-9 with TRBJ1-2; D is unclear. Looked up from germline, CDR1 is SEHNR and CDR2 is FQNEAQ (reference sequence). This CDR3 is 16 amino acids long. Trimming cost V 3 bases and J 3 bases, with 17 bases left between them. CDR3 residues: CASSFSNEGPDYGYTF. As DNA, the CDR3 is TGTGCCAGCAGCTTTAGTAACGAGGGTCCGGACTATGGCTACACCTTC.

The V gene is TRBV18, the J gene TRBJ1-2; the D gene is possibly TRBD1 (5 bases). This CDR3 comprises 16 residues. V was shortened by 3 bases and J by 4 bases, with 18 bases between the two germline ends. Germline V gene data show CDR1 as KGHSH and CDR2 as LQKENI. For the CDR3, the DNA is TGTGCCAGCTCACCGGGCAGGGCCTCGGGGGGCTATGGCTACACCTTC. It codes for CASSPGRASGGYGYTF.

This rearrangement joins TRBV6-2 or TRBV6-3 to TRBJ1-2; TRBD1 is a possible D gene (5 bases). This CDR3 is built from 16 residues. Deletions cut 2 bases from V and 5 bases from J, with 18 bases between. Germline loops: CDR1 MNHEY, CDR2 SVGEGT. The CDR3 region is CASSYPAFGTAYGYTF. CDR3 sequence (DNA): TGTGCCAGCAGTTACCCCGCGTTCGGGACTGCTTATGGCTACACCTTC.

The gene calls are TRBV19 and TRBJ2-7, with 8 bases aligning to TRBD1. Germline CDR1 is LNHDA and CDR2 is SQIVND (reference sequence). V shed 5 bases and J 0 bases; nucleotides not matched to a gene: 6. The CDR3 contains 15 residues. DNA for the CDR3: TGTGCCAGTAGTTGGGGACAGGATCACTCCTACGAGCAGTACTTC. It translates to CASSWGQDHSYEQYF.

The chain couples TRBV3-1 (or the pseudogene TRBV3-2) to TRBJ1-2; D gene unclear. V dropped 2 bases and J dropped 13 bases, with 11 bases sitting between them. The CDR3 spans 11 residues. The germline V gene encodes CDR1 LGHDT and CDR2 YNNKEL (reference sequence). The CDR3 nucleotides read TGTGCCAGCAGCCAAAGGGAGGCTGCCACCTTC. Protein product: CASSQREAATF.

This clone was observed a single time. The V and J genes are TRBV5-5 and TRBJ1-2; 7 bases fit TRBD1. Germline V gene sequence: CDR1 SGHKS, CDR2 YYEKEE (reference sequence). V lost 4 bases, J lost 8 bases, and 8 bases stayed unmatched. CDR3 size: 13 residues. The CDR3 nucleotides are TGTGCCAGCAGCGCCTCAGGGGGTTGGGGCTACACCTTC. Translating gives CASSASGGWGYTF. The full variable domain, in which reference TRBV5-5 and TRBJ1-2 provide the parts outside the CDR3, is DAGVTQSPTHLIKTRGQQVTLRCSPISGHKSVSWYQQVLGQGPQFIFQYYEKEERGRGNFPDRFSARQFPNYSSELNVNALLLGDSALYLCASSASGGWGYTFGSGTRLTVV.

The chain recombines TRBV3-1 (or the pseudogene TRBV3-2) with TRBJ1-2, with 12 positions matching TRBD1. Germline CDR1 reads LGHDT; CDR2 reads YNNKEL (reference sequence). The length of the CDR3 is 16 residues. Trimming removed 5 bases from V and 3 bases from J; junction bases left unmatched: 7. The CDR3 DNA sequence: TGTGCCAGCAGCTGGGGACAGGGGGCCTTCTACTATGGCTACACCTTC. Its translation is CASSWGQGAFYYGYTF.

This clone was recorded only once. The gene calls are TRBV21-1 and TRBJ2-7; the table's TRBD1 call for D was not verified on the DNA. TRBV21-1 is an annotated pseudogene. CDR3 length: 20 residues. CDR3 DNA sequence: TGTGCCAGCAGGAAGCGACTCGACCGACCAACCAACAAGACAGTAAAGGAGCAGTACTTC. Residues: CASRKRLDRPTNKTVKEQYF.

DNA of the CDR3: TGTGCCAGCAGCTTAGACCCGGTCCGCCCGGATACGCAGTATTTT. Protein: CASSLDPVRPDTQYF. The chain joins TRBV7-2 to TRBJ2-3; D ambiguous. Germline CDR1 is SGHTA and CDR2 is FQGNSA. V lost 1 base to trimming and J lost 6 bases, with 14 bases between them. The CDR3 has 15 amino acids.

This chain uses TRBV6-1 with TRBJ1-5, with unresolved D. The CDR3 covers 14 residues. V was shortened by 2 bases and J by 9 bases, with 14 bases between the two germline ends. Germline V lookup: CDR1 MNHNS, CDR2 SASEGT. The CDR3 region is CASSENPYRGPQHF. The CDR3, as DNA: TGTGCCAGCAGTGAAAATCCGTATCGGGGGCCCCAGCATTTT.

The V gene is TRBV4-1, the J gene TRBJ2-3, with 11 nucleotides matching TRBD2. Germline V gene sequence: CDR1 MGHRA, CDR2 YSYEKL. The CDR3 covers 16 residues. Trimming cost V 0 bases and J 4 bases; bases outside gene matches: 3. The CDR3 sequence: CASSQEGTSGPDTQYF. CDR3 DNA sequence: TGCGCCAGCAGCCAAGAAGGGACTAGCGGCCCAGATACGCAGTATTTT.

This chain links TRBV6-1 with TRBJ1-2; maybe TRBD1 (5 bases). Trimming left V 3 bases short and J 0 bases short, with 11 bases between. CDR1 and CDR2 (germline): MNHNS, SASEGT. The CDR3 length is 15 residues. In nucleotides, the CDR3 is TGTGCCAGCAGTGACCTTAGCAGGGCTAACTATGGCTACACCTTC. Its translation: CASSDLSRANYGYTF.

In its sample, this clone was seen once. V and J are TRBV27 and TRBJ1-2; D uncertain. V was cut by 3 bases and J by 0 bases, with 5 bases left in between. The germline gives CDR1 MNHEY, CDR2 SMNVEV (reference sequence). This CDR3 region has 13 residues. In nucleotides, the CDR3 is TGTGCCAGCAGTTTTTCAGCTAACTATGGCTACACCTTC. It is translated as CASSFSANYGYTF.

V usage is TRBV5-1 and J usage is TRBJ1-3, with TRBD1 matching 7 bases. The germline CDR1 and CDR2 sequences are SGHRS and YFSETQ. This CDR3 is 13 amino acids long. The V segment lost 3 bases and the J segment 4 bases; nucleotides outside the gene matches: 1. CDR3 sequence: CASSSGQGNTIYF. The CDR3, as DNA: TGCGCCAGCAGCTCGGGACAGGGAAACACCATATATTTT.

V and J are TRBV9 and TRBJ2-7; 7 nucleotides line up with TRBD2. The CDR3 consists of 12 residues. The germline V gene has CDR1 SGDLS and CDR2 YYNGEE. With V trimmed by 3 bases and J by 7 bases, 4 bases remained unmatched. CDR3 nucleotide sequence: TGTGCCAGCAGCGGGGGAGGGGTAGAGCAGTACTTC. Protein: CASSGGGVEQYF.